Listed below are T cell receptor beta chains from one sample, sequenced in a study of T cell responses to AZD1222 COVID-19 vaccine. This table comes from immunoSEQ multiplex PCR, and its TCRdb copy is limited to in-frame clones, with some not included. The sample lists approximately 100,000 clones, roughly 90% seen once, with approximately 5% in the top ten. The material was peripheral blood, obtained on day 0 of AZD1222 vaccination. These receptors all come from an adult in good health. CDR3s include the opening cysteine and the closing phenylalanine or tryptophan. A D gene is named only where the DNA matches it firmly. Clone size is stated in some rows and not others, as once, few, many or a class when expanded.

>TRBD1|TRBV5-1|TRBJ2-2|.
TGCGCCAGCAGCAGAACAGGGGGGACCGGGGAGCTGTTTTTT
CASSRTGGTGELFF
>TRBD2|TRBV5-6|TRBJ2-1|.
TGTGCCAGCAGCCCGCGTCGGGAGGGCCCCTACAATGAGCAGTTCTTC
CASSPRREGPYNEQFF
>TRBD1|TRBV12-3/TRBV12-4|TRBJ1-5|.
TGTGCCGCGGGGGACAGCCCTAATCAGCCCCAGCATTTT
CAAGDSPNQPQHF
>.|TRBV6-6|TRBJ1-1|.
TGTGCCAGCAGCCCCTACTCTGAAGCTTTCTTT
CASSPYSEAFF
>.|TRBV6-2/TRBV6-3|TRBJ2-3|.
TGTGCCAGCAGTCCCGTCACAGGGTCTGGGGGCACAGATACGCAGTATTTT
CASSPVTGSGGTDTQYF
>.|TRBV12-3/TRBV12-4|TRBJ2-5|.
TGTGCCAGCAGTTTAGCAGGGTATGAGACCCAGTACTTC
CASSLAGYETQYF
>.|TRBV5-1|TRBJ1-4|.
TGCGCCAGCAGCCTAGGGGGTTATGAAAAACTGTTTTTT
CASSLGGYEKLFF
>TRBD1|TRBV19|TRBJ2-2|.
TGTGCCAGTAGTATAGATAGGACAGGGGACACCGGGGAGCTGTTTTTT
CASSIDRTGDTGELFF
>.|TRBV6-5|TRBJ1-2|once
TGTGCCAGCAGTTTAGGGCGACAGAGGCTCTATGGCTACACCTTC
CASSLGRQRLYGYTF
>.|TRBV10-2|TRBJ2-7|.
TGCGCCAGCAGTGAAGGCCACGAGCAGTACTTC
CASSEGHEQYF
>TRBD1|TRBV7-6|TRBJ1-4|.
TGTGCCAGCAGCCCGGACAGGGTTTATGAAAAACTGTTTTTT
CASSPDRVYEKLFF
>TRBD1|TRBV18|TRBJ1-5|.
TGTGCCAGCTCACCTGCGACAGGGAGCAATCAGCCCCAGCATTTT
CASSPATGSNQPQHF
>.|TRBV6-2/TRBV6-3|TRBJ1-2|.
TGTGCCAGCAGTCCGCCAGAAGACCCCTATGGCTACACCTTC
CASSPPEDPYGYTF
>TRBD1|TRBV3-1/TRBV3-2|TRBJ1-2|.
TGTGCCAGCAGCCGCCTTGACAGGGGGAAGGATGGCTACACCTTC
CASSRLDRGKDGYTF
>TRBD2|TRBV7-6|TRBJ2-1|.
TGTGCCAGCAGCCCGAGACTAGCGGGAGGGCCCAATGAGCAGTTCTTC
CASSPRLAGGPNEQFF
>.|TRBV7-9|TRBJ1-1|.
TGTGCCAGCAGCTTAGATCGCCAGGCCCTCCACGCTTTCTTT
CASSLDRQALHAFF
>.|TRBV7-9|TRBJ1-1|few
TGTGCCAGCAGCTCGGAAGGGGGGACTGAAGCTTTCTTT
CASSSEGGTEAFF
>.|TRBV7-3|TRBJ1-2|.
TGTGCCAGCACTTTTTGGGGGACGTTTTATGGCTACACCTTC
CASTFWGTFYGYTF
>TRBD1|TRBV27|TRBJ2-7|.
TGTGCCAGCAGTTTAGACAGGGTAAGCGAGCAGTACTTC
CASSLDRVSEQYF
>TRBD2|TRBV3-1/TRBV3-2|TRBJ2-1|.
TGTGCCAGCAGCCAAACTAGCGGGAGCTACAATGAGCAGTTCTTC
CASSQTSGSYNEQFF
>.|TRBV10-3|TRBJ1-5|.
TGTGCCATCAGTGAGAAGACACTCGATCAGCCCCAGCATTTT
CAISEKTLDQPQHF
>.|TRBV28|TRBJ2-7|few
TGTGCCAGCAGTGGGAGAGGTGGTAGCGGCACCTACGAGCAGTACTTC
CASSGRGGSGTYEQYF
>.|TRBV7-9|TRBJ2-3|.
TGTGCCAGCAGCCCAGGGACTCGCACAGATACGCAGTATTTT
CASSPGTRTDTQYF
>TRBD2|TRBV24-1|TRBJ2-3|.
TGTGCCACCAGTGATTTGTGGGCCGAATTTGGTCTAGCGGGGTCAGGGGATACGCAGTATTTT
CATSDLWAEFGLAGSGDTQYF